These 12 T cell receptor beta chains were all obtained from the same sample, sequenced in a study of blood T cell repertoires in COVID-19. Generated by immunoSEQ multiplex PCR, the TCRdb table keeps only in-frame clones and is missing some. The repertoire holds a few hundred thousand clones, with around nine tenths as singletons. Sample: PBMCs or T cells enriched from blood (not recorded which). These receptors were collected from a woman between 45 and 65 years old who had recovered from COVID-19.

V gene TRBV20-1 combines with J gene TRBJ1-5, with 9 bases identical to TRBD1. The length of the CDR3 is 18 residues. Looked up from germline, CDR1 is DFQATT and CDR2 is SNEGSKA (reference sequence). V lost 3 bases and J lost 4; bases outside the gene matches: 16. CDR3 DNA sequence: TGCAGTGCTAGTCTGTACAGGGGGCAGGAGTCAAGAAATCAGCCCCAGCATTTT. This sequence encodes CSASLYRGQESRNQPQHF.

This clone has just a few counts. The V call is TRBV16, the J call TRBJ1-5, with TRBD1 as a possible D gene (5 bases). The CDR3 consists of 13 residues. Trimming took 4 bases from V and 3 from J, leaving 7 bases between them. The germline gives CDR1 KGHSY, CDR2 FQNENV. CDR3 DNA: TGTGCCAGCAGCCGGGACTTCAATCAGCCCCAGCATTTT. Protein: CASSRDFNQPQHF.

The rearrangement uses TRBV5-4 and TRBJ2-2; 8 nucleotides match TRBD2. The CDR3 spans 16 residues. The V segment lost 2 bases and the J segment 4 bases; nucleotides outside the gene matches: 7. Germline assignment: CDR1 SGHNT and CDR2 YYREEE (reference sequence). DNA for the CDR3: TGTGCCAGCAGCTTCGGGGCTAGCGGGTTCACCGGGGAGCTGTTTTTT. Protein sequence: CASSFGASGFTGELFF. Looking up the rest from reference TRBV5-4 and TRBJ2-2 gives the full variable domain: ETGVTQSPTHLIKTRGQQVTLRCSSQSGHNTVSWYQQALGQGPQFIFQYYREEENGRGNFPPRFSGLQFPNYSSELNVNALELDDSALYLCASSFGASGFTGELFFGEGSRLTVL.

There are a few counts of this clone. This chain uses TRBV4-1 with TRBJ1-1; D may be TRBD1 (6 bases). CDR1 MGHRA and CDR2 YSYEKL come from the germline V gene. The CDR3 spans 16 residues. V lost 5 bases, J lost 5 bases, and 21 bases lay in between. The CDR3 sequence: CASSSNHWGGGTEAFF. DNA for the CDR3: TGCGCCAGCAGCTCAAACCATTGGGGAGGGGGAACTGAAGCTTTCTTT.

The rearrangement uses TRBV2 and TRBJ1-1, with TRBD1 matching over 7 bases. Germline-derived CDR1 and CDR2 are SNHLY and FYNNEI. V gave up 9 bases and J gave up 1 base; unmatched junction bases: 5. This CDR3 region has 13 residues. The CDR3 spells CARQGEANTEAFF. CDR3 nucleotide sequence: TGTGCCAGGCAGGGGGAGGCGAACACTGAAGCTTTCTTT.

This chain joins TRBV5-1 and TRBJ1-4; TRBD1 matches 8 bases. The CDR3 is made up of 16 amino acids. Germline V gene data show CDR1 as SGHRS and CDR2 as YFSETQ. Unmatched junction bases numbered 8, after V lost 4 bases and J lost 3 bases. This chain's CDR3 is CASSEPRTGSNEKLFF. The CDR3 bases are TGCGCCAGCAGCGAACCAAGGACAGGGTCTAATGAAAAACTGTTTTTT.

The chain is built from TRBV11-2 and TRBJ1-4; 7 bases fit TRBD1. The germline V gene has CDR1 SGHAT and CDR2 FQNNGV. This CDR3 has 17 residues. V lost 5 bases, J lost 0 bases, and 9 bases stayed unmatched. The DNA of the CDR3 is TGTGCCAGCAGCCCCTTAGACAGGGCCCCAACTAATGAAAAACTGTTTTTT. As protein: CASSPLDRAPTNEKLFF.

V gene TRBV11-2 combines with J gene TRBJ2-2; D not resolved. There are 16 residues in the CDR3. Looked up from germline, CDR1 is SGHAT and CDR2 is FQNNGV. Trimming removed 2 bases at V and 0 bases at J, with 10 bases between. CDR3 residues: CASSLRRNPNTGELFF. The CDR3 DNA sequence: TGTGCCAGCAGCTTACGCAGAAACCCGAACACCGGGGAGCTGTTTTTT.

The chain is built from TRBV13 and TRBJ1-2; the match to TRBD1 covers 7 bases. The junction had 3 bases not matched to a gene; V was cut back by 0 bases and J by 5 bases. Looked up from germline, CDR1 is PRHDT and CDR2 is FYEKMQ (reference sequence). The CDR3 is 14 amino acids. The CDR3 DNA sequence: TGTGCCAGCAGCTTAGGCAGGGGGGTATATGGCTACACCTTC. Protein: CASSLGRGVYGYTF.

The J gene is TRBJ1-3, the V gene TRBV12-2; the DNA was not used to check the table's D call, TRBD1. TRBV12-2 is a pseudogene segment. The CDR3 consists of 16 residues. The CDR3 DNA sequence: TGTGCAAGTCGCCGGTCGACAAAGAGCTCTGGAAACACCATATATTTT. Translation: CASRRSTKSSGNTIYF.

The chain is built from TRBV7-6 and TRBJ2-1; TRBD2 agrees at 11 bases. J lost 7 bases, V lost 4 bases, and 6 bases had no gene match. The CDR3 covers 15 residues. The germline V gene has CDR1 SGHVS and CDR2 FNYEAQ. DNA for the CDR3: TGTGCCAGCAGCTCCCTTAGCGGGGGGGCAAATGAGCAGTTCTTC. As protein: CASSSLSGGANEQFF.

The chain couples TRBV2 to TRBJ1-3, with 7 bases fitting TRBD1. CDR1 SNHLY and CDR2 FYNNEI come from the germline V gene. V dropped 6 bases and J dropped 0; count of bases not matched to a gene: 8. CDR3 length: 16 amino acids. Here the CDR3 reads CASRRWDSRSGNTIYF. The CDR3 DNA follows: TGTGCCAGCAGGCGTTGGGACAGCCGCTCTGGAAACACCATATATTTT.